This passage covers 25 T cell receptor beta chains from one sample sequenced in a study of cytomegalovirus exposure and HLA in healthy donors. In the PCR, 60 Vbeta and 13 Jbeta primers were used. Data came from immunoSEQ multiplex PCR; TCRdb stores just in-frame clones and leaves some out. The data show roughly 230,000 clones, about 93% seen once. Sequenced sample: PBMCs. These receptors all stem from a girl aged 2-10 years in good health and CMV-seronegative.

J is TRBJ2-3 and V is TRBV7-2, with 13 bases lining up with TRBD2. J lost 4 bases, V lost 1 base, and 2 bases had no gene match. The germline CDR1 and CDR2 sequences are SGHTA and FQGNSA. The CDR3 has 16 amino acids. The CDR3 DNA reads TGTGCCAGCAGCTTAGACGGACTAGCGGGAGCAGATACGCAGTATTTT. This sequence encodes CASSLDGLAGADTQYF.

The J gene is TRBJ2-7, the V gene TRBV29-1; possibly TRBD2 for D (6 bases). Between the trimmed V and J ends, which lost 5 bases and 6 bases, there was a span of 8 bases. From germline, CDR1 is SQVTM and CDR2 ANQGSEA. This CDR3 is 10 amino acids long. CDR3 sequence: CSVLASEQYF. The CDR3 region has the DNA TGCAGCGTTCTAGCGAGCGAGCAGTACTTC.

The rearrangement links TRBV7-9 to TRBJ2-3; a weak D match, TRBD2 (5 bases). The CDR3 runs 14 residues. V lost 0 bases to trimming and J lost 9 bases, with 13 bases between them. Germline CDR1 SEHNR, CDR2 FQNEAQ (reference sequence). Here the CDR3 reads CASSLASTPGTQYF. CDR3 DNA: TGTGCCAGCAGCTTAGCGTCTACTCCGGGGACGCAGTATTTT. Filled out from reference TRBV7-9 and TRBJ2-3, the complete variable domain reads DTGVSQNPRHKITKRGQNVTFRCDPISEHNRLYWYRQTLGQGPEFLTYFQNEAQLEKSRLLSDRFSAERPKGSFSTLEIQRTEQGDSAMYLCASSLASTPGTQYFGPGTRLTVL.

The J gene is TRBJ2-1, the V gene TRBV5-1; the D gene is possibly TRBD1 (6 bases). Germline V lookup: CDR1 SGHRS, CDR2 YFSETQ. Trimming took 1 base from V and 7 from J, leaving 15 bases between them. This CDR3 is 15 amino acids long. CDR3 protein: CASSLFTGSQNEQFF. The CDR3 DNA sequence: TGCGCCAGCAGCTTGTTCACAGGGAGCCAGAATGAGCAGTTCTTC.

The V call is TRBV19, the J call TRBJ2-1; D possibly corresponds to TRBD1 (6 bases). This CDR3 comprises 15 residues. V was shortened by 5 bases and J by 4 bases, with 15 bases between the two germline ends. Germline V CDR1 and CDR2: LNHDA, SQIVND (reference sequence). CDR3: CASSYRDTKYNEQFF. As DNA, the CDR3 is TGTGCCAGTAGTTACCGGGACACCAAATACAATGAGCAGTTCTTC.

This clone was detected a few times. This chain connects TRBV30 to TRBJ2-7, with 9 bases matching TRBD1. This CDR3 is built from 13 residues. CDR1 GTSNPN and CDR2 SVGIG come from the germline V gene (reference sequence). Trimming cost V 2 bases and J 4 bases; bases outside gene matches: 3. CDR3 bases: TGTGCCTGGAGTCGGGACAGGGTTTACGAGCAGTACTTC. Protein sequence: CAWSRDRVYEQYF.

V is TRBV6-5 and J is TRBJ2-7; possible D gene TRBD2, 5 bases. The V and J ends lost 0 bases and 5 bases respectively, with 11 bases between them. CDR3 length: 14 residues. CDR1 and CDR2 (germline): MNHEY, SVGAGI. Here the CDR3 DNA reads TGTGCCAGCAGTTACTCGAAGGGAGCGGACGAGCAGTACTTC. Residues: CASSYSKGADEQYF.

The chain employs TRBV19 and TRBJ2-7, with D possibly matching TRBD1 (6 bases). The CDR3 runs to 14 residues. V was pared by 6 bases and J by 3 bases, with 15 bases between. From germline, CDR1 is LNHDA and CDR2 SQIVND (reference sequence). The CDR3 DNA is TGTGCCAGTAGATCCGGGGACAAGCACTACGAGCAGTACTTC. Protein sequence: CASRSGDKHYEQYF.

This sequence joins TRBV11-2 and TRBJ1-6; 8 nucleotides match TRBD1. The CDR3 is 16 residues long. Losses at the gene ends were 3 bases for V and 2 bases for J; bases not matched to a gene: 3. Germline CDR1 SGHAT, CDR2 FQNNGV. CDR3 loop: CASSFDRGTYNSPLHF. The CDR3 coding sequence is TGTGCCAGCAGCTTTGACAGGGGTACCTATAATTCACCCCTCCACTTT.

This chain connects TRBV7-9 to TRBJ2-7; D perhaps matches TRBD2 (5 bases). Germline V gene data show CDR1 as SEHNR and CDR2 as FQNEAQ (reference sequence). The germline V and J ends were trimmed by 5 bases and 7 bases, with 6 bases remaining between them. CDR3 length: 10 residues. CDR3 in amino acids: CASSPGEQYF. For the CDR3, the DNA is TGTGCCAGCAGCCCGGGGGAGCAGTACTTC.

The chain links TRBV30 to TRBJ2-1; tentatively, D is TRBD2 (5 bases). Germline V CDR1 and CDR2: GTSNPN, SVGIG (reference sequence). The CDR3 extends over 15 amino acids. V was pared by 1 base and J by 4 bases, with 14 bases between. As DNA, the CDR3 is TGTGCCTGGAGTGGTACCAGCGGAGCTTACAATGAGCAGTTCTTC. Translation gives CAWSGTSGAYNEQFF.

The chain recombines TRBV6-5 with TRBJ1-2; D is possibly TRBD1 (5 bases). In germline, CDR1 is MNHEY, CDR2 SVGAGI. Trimming removed 7 bases from V and 8 bases from J, with 20 bases in between. CDR3 length equals 14 residues. DNA for the CDR3: TGTGCCAGCAAATCGGAGTTAAGGACAAACGGCTACACCTTC. This translates into CASKSELRTNGYTF.

The rearrangement joins TRBV11-2 to TRBJ1-2; 9 bases agree with TRBD1. The CDR3 runs to 13 residues. Germline V gene lookup returns CDR1 SGHAT and CDR2 FQNNGV. Unmatched junction bases numbered 2, after V lost 5 bases and J lost 4 bases. CDR3 DNA sequence: TGTGCCAGCAGCCCGACAGGGGGCTATGGCTACACCTTC. Amino acids: CASSPTGGYGYTF.

This clone was counted a single time. This chain uses TRBV4-2 with TRBJ1-1; 8 nucleotides agree with TRBD1. The trim removed 4 bases at V and 0 bases at J, leaving 4 bases unmatched. CDR1 and CDR2 from the germline V gene are LGHNA and YNFKEQ. The CDR3 length is 15 residues. The CDR3: CASSPRTGMNTEAFF. The CDR3, as DNA: TGTGCCAGCAGCCCCAGGACAGGGATGAACACTGAAGCTTTCTTT.

This clone was seen a few times. A junction boundary mismatches the germline segment, possibly from a read error. The genes are TRBV7-9 and TRBJ1-2, with TRBD1 identical over 8 bases. CDR1 is SEHNR and CDR2 is FQNEAQ in the germline V gene (reference sequence). There are 16 residues in the CDR3. The CDR3, as DNA: TGTTCCAGCAGCTCGGGACAGGACCGGATTAACTATGGCTACACCTTC. Translation: CSSSSGQDRINYGYTF. Using reference TRBV7-9 and TRBJ1-2 for the parts outside the CDR3, the full variable domain is DTGVSQNPRHKITKRGQNVTFRCDPISEHNRLYWYRQTLGQGPEFLTYFQNEAQLEKSRLLSDRFSAERPKGSFSTLEIQRTEQGDSAMYLCSSSSGQDRINYGYTFGSGTRLTVV.

V gene TRBV13 combines with J gene TRBJ1-1; D gene ambiguous. This CDR3 comprises 16 residues. Germline V gene sequence: CDR1 PRHDT, CDR2 FYEKMQ (reference sequence). V was cut by 0 bases and J by 4 bases, with 15 bases left in between. The CDR3, as DNA: TGTGCCAGCAGCTTAGGCCCCACTCTTGGTGGCACTGAAGCTTTCTTT. Translated: CASSLGPTLGGTEAFF.

The chain is built from TRBV29-1 and TRBJ2-7, with 7 bases lining up with TRBD1. V trimming: 4 bases; J trimming: 4 bases; junction bases outside the gene matches: 7. CDR3 length equals 13 residues. The germline gives CDR1 SQVTM, CDR2 ANQGSEA. CDR3 DNA: TGCAGCGTTGTAACAGGGGAAGGGTACGAGCAGTACTTC. The encoded protein is CSVVTGEGYEQYF.

The rearrangement joins TRBV28 to TRBJ1-5, with D perhaps matching TRBD1 (5 bases). The germline CDR1 and CDR2 sequences are MDHEN and SYDVKM. CDR3 length equals 15 residues. V gave up 2 bases and J gave up 8 bases, with 16 bases separating them. In DNA form, the CDR3 reads TGTGCCAGCAGTTTACCGGGACTCGGAGAAAAGCCCCAGCATTTT. The encoded protein is CASSLPGLGEKPQHF.

This sequence joins TRBV19 and TRBJ1-5; a possible D gene is TRBD1 (5 bases). V lost 5 bases to trimming and J lost 2 bases, with 10 bases between them. This CDR3 spans 14 amino acids. Looked up from germline, CDR1 is LNHDA and CDR2 is SQIVND (reference sequence). The CDR3, as DNA: TGTGCCAGTAGTCAGGGCTGGGGCAATCAGCCCCAGCATTTT. Its translation: CASSQGWGNQPQHF.

The chain employs TRBV4-1 and TRBJ2-1; possible D gene TRBD2, 6 bases. CDR1 and CDR2 (germline): MGHRA, YSYEKL. The CDR3 consists of 15 residues. Trimming removed 0 bases at V and 3 bases at J, with 9 bases between. The CDR3 sequence is CASSQDGRYYNEQFF. CDR3 nucleotide sequence: TGCGCCAGCAGCCAAGATGGGAGGTACTACAATGAGCAGTTCTTC.

The CDR3 spells CASRQAGASGNTIYF. CDR3 coding DNA: TGTGCCAGCAGACAGGCAGGGGCCTCTGGAAACACCATATATTTT. V is TRBV27 and J is TRBJ1-3; D perhaps matches TRBD1 (6 bases). The CDR3 covers 15 residues. From germline, CDR1 is MNHEY and CDR2 SMNVEV (reference sequence). Trimming cost V 6 bases and J 0 bases, with 12 bases left between them.

The chain uses TRBV27 and TRBJ2-7; the match to TRBD2 covers 8 bases. V lost 5 bases to trimming and J lost 3 bases; unmatched junction nucleotides: 6. Germline V gene data show CDR1 as MNHEY and CDR2 as SMNVEV (reference sequence). The length of the CDR3 is 14 residues. This CDR3 is CASSLAGIFYEQYF. The CDR3 nucleotides are TGTGCCAGCAGTCTAGCGGGTATTTTCTACGAGCAGTACTTC.

With regard to this clone: Other DNA sequences in this specimen translate into the identical CDR3. The gene calls are TRBV7-9 and TRBJ1-4, with D tentatively TRBD1 (5 bases). V lost 5 bases to trimming and J lost 3 bases, with 13 bases between them. The CDR3 extends over 15 amino acids. CDR1 is SEHNR, CDR2 FQNEAQ, per germline (reference sequence). The CDR3 bases are TGTGCCAGCAGCCCAGGGCAAGGGGCTAATGAAAAACTGTTTTTT. This gives the protein CASSPGQGANEKLFF.

V usage is TRBV6-5 and J usage is TRBJ1-1; D is ambiguous. CDR1 is MNHEY and CDR2 is SVGAGI in the germline V gene. V gave up 1 base and J gave up 1 base, with 7 bases separating them. This CDR3 is built from 14 residues. The CDR3 reads CASSYFAGNTEAFF. The CDR3 region has the DNA TGTGCCAGCAGTTACTTTGCGGGGAACACTGAAGCTTTCTTT.

This sequence joins TRBV6-1 and TRBJ1-4; no clear D. The CDR3 consists of 11 residues. V lost 6 bases and J lost 4, with 3 bases in between. CDR1 and CDR2 from the germline V gene are MNHNS and SASEGT. The CDR3: CASSLNEKLFF. CDR3 DNA: TGTGCCAGCAGCCTTAATGAAAAACTGTTTTTT.